The 8 T cell receptor beta chains reported below all come from one sample, sequenced in a study of PD-1 blockade in classical Hodgkin lymphoma. Time point specified: cycle 4 day 1 (C4D1), after more than five weeks of nivolumab. Every patient relapsed after autologous stem cell transplantation, and brentuximab vedotin exposure varied. Researchers report purifying CD4+ T cells from thawed PBMCs by magnetic negative selection. Sequencing used immunoSEQ multiplex PCR; TCRdb keeps in-frame clones, though not all of them. The data show more than 10,000 clones, roughly 90% seen once. The source was CD4+ T cells from blood, collected before the fourth cycle of nivolumab. The receptor set was obtained from a human donor with classical Hodgkin lymphoma.

The rearrangement links TRBV2 to TRBJ2-6, with D possibly being TRBD2 (6 bases). The CDR3 extends over 16 amino acids. The germline V gene has CDR1 SNHLY and CDR2 FYNNEI. V lost 2 bases, J lost 0 bases, and 8 bases lay in between. CDR3 sequence reads: CASSERGSSGANVLTF. Written as DNA, the CDR3 is TGTGCCAGCAGTGAACGGGGGAGCTCTGGGGCCAACGTCCTGACTTTC.

This clone was counted between two and nine times. The chain recombines TRBV6-1 with TRBJ2-5; 7 bases are shared with TRBD2. Trimming at V came to 2 bases and at J to 4 bases, leaving 1 base not matched to a gene. CDR3 size: 13 residues. The V gene's germline CDR1 is MNHNS and CDR2 SASEGT. CDR3 in DNA: TGTGCCAGCAGTGAAAGCGGGGCAGAGACCCAGTACTTC. It yields the protein CASSESGAETQYF.

The chain is built from TRBV6-1 and TRBJ2-7; no clear D gene. Germline V gene data show CDR1 as MNHNS and CDR2 as SASEGT. The V gene lost 4 bases and the J gene lost 3 bases, with 10 bases spanning the gap. The CDR3 consists of 13 residues. The DNA for the CDR3 is TGTGCCAGCAGTGTAGACGCAATCTACGAGCAGTACTTC. Translated: CASSVDAIYEQYF.

J is TRBJ2-5 and V is TRBV9; 8 nucleotides align to TRBD2. With 2 bases clipped from V and 3 bases from J, the junction kept 12 bases outside the gene matches. There are 17 residues in the CDR3. Germline V gives CDR1 SGDLS, CDR2 YYNGEE. CDR3 in amino acids: CASSVRGLAKEEETQYF. CDR3 in DNA: TGTGCCAGCAGCGTGCGTGGACTAGCAAAGGAGGAAGAGACCCAGTACTTC.

The chain joins TRBV9 to TRBJ1-1; no firm D call. From germline, CDR1 is SGDLS and CDR2 YYNGEE. The CDR3 is 14 amino acids. Trimming stripped 4 bases from V and 2 bases from J, with 12 bases between. CDR3: CASSPTWQNTEAFF. As DNA, the CDR3 is TGTGCCAGCAGCCCGACCTGGCAAAACACTGAAGCTTTCTTT.

The rearrangement uses TRBV5-1 and TRBJ2-1; 12 nucleotides agree with TRBD1. V was pared by 1 base and J by 9 bases, with 8 bases of the junction left unmatched. This CDR3 is built from 16 residues. Germline values: CDR1 SGHRS, CDR2 YFSETQ. This chain's CDR3 is CASSLSTGTGGSEQFF. The CDR3 nucleotides read TGCGCCAGCAGCTTGTCCACCGGGACAGGGGGCAGTGAGCAGTTCTTC. The whole variable domain, filled in from reference TRBV5-1 and TRBJ2-1, reads KAGVTQTPRYLIKTRGQQVTLSCSPISGHRSVSWYQQTPGQGLQFLFEYFSETQRNKGNFPGRFSGRQFSNSRSEMNVSTLELGDSALYLCASSLSTGTGGSEQFFGPGTRLTVL.

This rearrangement joins TRBV5-4 to TRBJ1-1, with D possibly being TRBD1 (6 bases). This CDR3 has 14 residues. V was trimmed by 2 bases and J by 3 bases, leaving 11 bases between them. CDR1 SGHNT and CDR2 YYREEE come from the germline V gene (reference sequence). The CDR3 loop is CASSFSGAYTEAFF. Written as DNA, the CDR3 is TGTGCCAGCAGCTTCTCGGGGGCGTACACTGAAGCTTTCTTT.

This rearrangement joins TRBV11-3 to TRBJ2-3; D possibly corresponds to TRBD2 (6 bases). The CDR3 loop spans 17 amino acids. With 3 bases removed from V and 0 bases from J, the gap between germline ends came to 16 bases. Germline V CDR1 and CDR2: SGHNT, YENEEA. CDR3 DNA: TGTGCCAGCAGCTTGGGGGGAGTGGGGGGAAGCACAGATACGCAGTATTTT. Amino acid sequence: CASSLGGVGGSTDTQYF. Using reference TRBV11-3 and TRBJ2-3 for the parts outside the CDR3, the full variable domain is EAGVVQSPRYKIIEKKQPVAFWCNPISGHNTLYWYLQNLGQGPELLIRYENEEAVDDSQLPKDRFSAERLKGVDSTLKIQPAELGDSAVYLCASSLGGVGGSTDTQYFGPGTRLTVL.